This paragraph covers one T cell receptor (beta chain) sequence. Its specific antigen is unknown. No base quality information exists; no much larger clone differs at one position. The data belong to a study of blood T cell repertoires in COVID-19 (dated by TCRdb to the early 2020s). Context from the whole study: Samples from collaborators originated in the United States, Italy and Spain and spanned both the acute and convalescent phases of COVID-19. Samples were obtained from the ongoing ImmuneRACE study (first 160 participants) and from roughly 1,300 subjects provided by 6 global collaborators. The repertoires were released in a freely available public database meant as a resource for research on the immune response to SARS-CoV-2. Where available, HLA class I and class II types were taken from metadata supplied by the sample provider and were not determined by assay-based typing. Sample metadata almost always included a de-identified subject ID, COVID-19 status, age in years and sex. The prospective study material was composed of cDNA or gDNA derived from T cells, B-cell-depleted T cells, or PBMCs. Deeply sampled blood TCRbeta repertoires from subjects exposed to, actively infected with, or recovered from COVID-19 were included in the dataset.

The investigation overall reported the following: The amount of clinical and demographic metadata varied by source and participant and was provided uncurated.

TCRbeta CDR3 regions were amplified from genomic DNA by means of the immunoSEQ Assay, a bias-controlled multiplex PCR. On the authors' methods: Within the assay, amplification of reference gene primers was used to estimate how many nucleated cells each sample contained. Sequence reads were collapsed and filtered to measure the absolute abundance of every unique TCRbeta CDR3 rearrangement. For each sample, productive Simpson clonality was calculated as the square root of Simpson's diversity index across productive rearrangements. As stored in TCRdb, this immuneACCESS dataset retains in-frame rearrangements with V and J assigned. A fraction of the clones does not appear; measured against another copy, unresolved V genes explain less than half of the discrepancy, and the remainder lacks a known reason. V and J calls and clone size come straight from that table; D and trimming were deduced from the DNA. A total of 250,000 or so clones appear in this sample, 75% to 90% of them only once. The top ten clones comprise approximately 5% of the sample.

The germline V gene yields MNHEY for CDR1 and SVGAGI for CDR2. From cysteine to phenylalanine, the CDR3 is 13 amino acids long. The retained sequence is limited to the CDR3, 39 bases, with the frame set at the first base. The V end gives up 9 bases and the J end 7 bases, leaving 9 bases in the junction not matched to a gene. Samples from volunteer blood donors who had recovered from COVID-19 were contributed by a second Seattle source. Whole blood was collected in K2EDTA tubes by collaborating institutions according to the institutions' own protocols. For TCRbeta analysis, collaborators shipped samples in one of three forms: frozen whole blood, isolated PBMCs, or DNA extracted from either of those sample types.

The chain couples TRBV6-5 to TRBJ2-5; 9 nucleotides in the junction match TRBD1. Sequencing was done on a sample of peripheral blood. The TCR sequence derives from a woman aged 40 to 50 who had recovered from COVID-19. The nucleotide sequence is TGTGCCAGTAACCGGGACAGGGTGGGGACCCAGTACTTC. Translated, this is CASNRDRVGTQYF.